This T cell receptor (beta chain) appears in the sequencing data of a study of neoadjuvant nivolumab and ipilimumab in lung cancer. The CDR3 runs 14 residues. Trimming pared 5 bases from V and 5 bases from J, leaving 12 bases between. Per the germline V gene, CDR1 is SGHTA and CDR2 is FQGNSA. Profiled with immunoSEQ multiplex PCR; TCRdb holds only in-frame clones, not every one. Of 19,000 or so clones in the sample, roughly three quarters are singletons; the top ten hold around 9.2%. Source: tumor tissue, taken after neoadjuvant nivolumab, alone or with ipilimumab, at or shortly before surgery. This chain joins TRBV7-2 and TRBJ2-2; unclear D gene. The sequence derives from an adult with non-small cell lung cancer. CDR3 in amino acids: CASSPSLTTGELFF. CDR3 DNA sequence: TGTGCCAGCAGCCCCAGTCTCACAACCGGGGAGCTGTTTTTT.